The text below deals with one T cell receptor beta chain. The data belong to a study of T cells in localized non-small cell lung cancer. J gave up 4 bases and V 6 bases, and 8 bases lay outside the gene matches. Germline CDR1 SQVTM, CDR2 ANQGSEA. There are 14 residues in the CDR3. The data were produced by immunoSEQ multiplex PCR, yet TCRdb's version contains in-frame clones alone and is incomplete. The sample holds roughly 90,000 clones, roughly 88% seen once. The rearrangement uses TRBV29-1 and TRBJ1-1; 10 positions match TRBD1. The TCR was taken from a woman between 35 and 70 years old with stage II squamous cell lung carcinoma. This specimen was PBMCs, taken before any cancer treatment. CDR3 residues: CSVVPGQGFTEAFF. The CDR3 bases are TGCAGCGTCGTCCCGGGACAGGGGTTCACTGAAGCTTTCTTT.